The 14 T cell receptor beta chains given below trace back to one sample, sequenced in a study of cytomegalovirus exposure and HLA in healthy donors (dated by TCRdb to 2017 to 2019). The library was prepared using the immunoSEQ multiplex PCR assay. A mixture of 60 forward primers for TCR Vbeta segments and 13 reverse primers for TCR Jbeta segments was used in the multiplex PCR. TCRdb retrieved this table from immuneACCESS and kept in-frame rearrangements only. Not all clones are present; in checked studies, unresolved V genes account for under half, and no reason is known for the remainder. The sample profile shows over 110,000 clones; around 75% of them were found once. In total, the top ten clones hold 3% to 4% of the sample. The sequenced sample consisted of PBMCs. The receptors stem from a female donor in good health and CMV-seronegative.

The CDR3 DNA reads TGTGCCAGCAGTGAATATCTTGGCCCGGGCTATGGCTACACCTTC. Translation gives CASSEYLGPGYGYTF. The J gene is TRBJ1-2, the V gene TRBV6-1; D remains unclear. This CDR3 contains 15 residues. Per the germline V gene, CDR1 is MNHNS and CDR2 is SASEGT. Deletions cut 2 bases from V and 4 bases from J, with 14 bases between.

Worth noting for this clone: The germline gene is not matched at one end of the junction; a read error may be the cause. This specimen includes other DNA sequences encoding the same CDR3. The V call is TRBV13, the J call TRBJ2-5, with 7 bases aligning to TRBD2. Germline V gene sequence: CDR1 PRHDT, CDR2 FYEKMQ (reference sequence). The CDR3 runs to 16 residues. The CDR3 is CASSLSSGGRGETQYF. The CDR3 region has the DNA TGTGCCAGCAGCTTATCATCGGGGGGTCGAGGAGAGACTCAGTACTTC.

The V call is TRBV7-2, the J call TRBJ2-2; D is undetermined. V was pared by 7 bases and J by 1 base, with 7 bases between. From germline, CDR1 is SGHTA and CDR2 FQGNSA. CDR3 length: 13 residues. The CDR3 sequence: CASTNLNTGELFF. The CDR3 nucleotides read TGTGCCAGCACCAACTTGAACACCGGGGAGCTGTTTTTT.

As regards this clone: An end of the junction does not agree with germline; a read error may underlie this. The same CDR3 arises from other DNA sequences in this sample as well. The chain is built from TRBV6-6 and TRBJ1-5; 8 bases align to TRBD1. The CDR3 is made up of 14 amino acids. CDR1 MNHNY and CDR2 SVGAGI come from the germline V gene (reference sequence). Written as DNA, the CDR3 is TGTGCTAGCAGTTTCGGACAGGGTAGCCAGCCCCAGCATTTT. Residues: CASSFGQGSQPQHF.

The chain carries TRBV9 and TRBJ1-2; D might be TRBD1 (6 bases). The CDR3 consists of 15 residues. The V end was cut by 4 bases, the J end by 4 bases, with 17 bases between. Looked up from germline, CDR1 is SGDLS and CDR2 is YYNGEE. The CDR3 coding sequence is TGTGCCAGCAGCATCACTCACAGGGACGGCTATGGCTACACCTTC. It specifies CASSITHRDGYGYTF. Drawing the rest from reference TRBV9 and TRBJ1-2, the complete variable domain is DSGVTQTPKHLITATGQRVTLRCSPRSGDLSVYWYQQSLDQGLQFLIQYYNGEERAKGNILERFSAQQFPDLHSELNLSSLELGDSALYFCASSITHRDGYGYTFGSGTRLTVV.

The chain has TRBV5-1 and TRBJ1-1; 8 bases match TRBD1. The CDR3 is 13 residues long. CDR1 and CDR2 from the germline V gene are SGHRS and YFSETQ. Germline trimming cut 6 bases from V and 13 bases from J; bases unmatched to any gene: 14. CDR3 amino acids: CASTPTGGVKFFF. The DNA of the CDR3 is TGCGCCAGCACCCCTACAGGGGGGGTTAAATTTTTCTTT.

CDR3 sequence reads: CASSRQGMNTEAFF. The CDR3 nucleotides are TGTGCCAGCAGCCGACAGGGAATGAACACTGAAGCTTTCTTT. The V gene is TRBV7-2, the J gene TRBJ1-1, with 7 bases fitting TRBD1. Trimming took 5 bases from V and 0 from J; bases not matched to a gene: 3. Germline loops: CDR1 SGHTA, CDR2 FQGNSA. The CDR3 is 14 amino acids.

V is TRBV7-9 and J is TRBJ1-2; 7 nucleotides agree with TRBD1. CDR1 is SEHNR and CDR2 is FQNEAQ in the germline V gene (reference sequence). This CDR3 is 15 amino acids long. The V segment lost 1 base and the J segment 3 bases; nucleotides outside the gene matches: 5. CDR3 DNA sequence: TGTGCCAGCAGCTTAGAACAGGGGACTCACTATGGCTACACCTTC. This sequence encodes CASSLEQGTHYGYTF.

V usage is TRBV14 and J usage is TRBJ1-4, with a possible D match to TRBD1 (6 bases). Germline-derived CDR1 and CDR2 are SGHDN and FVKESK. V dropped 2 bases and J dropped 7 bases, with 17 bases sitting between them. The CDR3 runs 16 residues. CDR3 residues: CASSQITGYEVEKLFF. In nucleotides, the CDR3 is TGTGCCAGCAGCCAAATTACAGGGTACGAGGTTGAAAAACTGTTTTTT.

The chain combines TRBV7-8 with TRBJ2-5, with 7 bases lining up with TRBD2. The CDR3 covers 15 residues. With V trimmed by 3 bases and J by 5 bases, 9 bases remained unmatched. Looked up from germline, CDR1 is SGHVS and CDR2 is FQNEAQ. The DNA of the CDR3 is TGTGCCAGCAGCTTCGGCGCGGGAGTACGTGAGACCCAGTACTTC. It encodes CASSFGAGVRETQYF.

The CDR3 nucleotides read TGTGCCACCCGGGACAGGATCTACGAGCAGTACTTC. Translating gives CATRDRIYEQYF. The gene calls are TRBV19 and TRBJ2-7, with 8 bases that match TRBD1. Germline loops: CDR1 LNHDA, CDR2 SQIVND (reference sequence). The CDR3 is made up of 12 amino acids. Losses at the gene ends were 10 bases for V and 3 bases for J; bases not matched to a gene: 5.

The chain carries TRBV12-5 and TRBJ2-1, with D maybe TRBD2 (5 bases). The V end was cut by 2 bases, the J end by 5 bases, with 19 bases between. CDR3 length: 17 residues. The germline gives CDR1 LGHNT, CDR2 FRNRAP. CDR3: CASGLTAGLDAHNEQFF. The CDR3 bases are TGTGCTAGTGGTTTGACTGCGGGCCTCGATGCCCACAATGAGCAGTTCTTC.

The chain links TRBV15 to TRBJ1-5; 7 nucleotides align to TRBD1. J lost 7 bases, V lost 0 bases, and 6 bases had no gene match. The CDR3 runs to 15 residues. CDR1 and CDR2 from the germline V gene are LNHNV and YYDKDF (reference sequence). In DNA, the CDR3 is TGTGCCACCAGCAGAGATCCCGCAGGGGGGCAGCCCCAGCATTTT. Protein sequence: CATSRDPAGGQPQHF. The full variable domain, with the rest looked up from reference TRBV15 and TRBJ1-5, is DAMVIQNPRYQVTQFGKPVTLSCSQTLNHNVMYWYQQKSSQAPKLLFHYYDKDFNNEADTPDNFQSRRPNTSFCFLDIRSPGLGDTAMYLCATSRDPAGGQPQHFGDGTRLSIL.

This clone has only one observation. CDR3: CASRDRGASTDTQYF. DNA of the CDR3: TGTGCCAGCCGAGACAGGGGCGCTAGCACAGATACGCAGTATTTT. V usage is TRBV5-8 and J usage is TRBJ2-3; TRBD1 matches 8 bases. This CDR3 region has 15 residues. V dropped 7 bases and J dropped 0; count of bases not matched to a gene: 7. Germline loops: CDR1 SGHTS, CDR2 YDEGEE. Supplemented by reference TRBV5-8 and TRBJ2-3, the full variable domain reads EAGVTQSPTHLIKTRGQQATLRCSPISGHTSVYWYQQALGLGLQFLLWYDEGEERNRGNFPPRFSGRQFPNYSSELNVNALELEDSALYLCASRDRGASTDTQYFGPGTRLTVL.